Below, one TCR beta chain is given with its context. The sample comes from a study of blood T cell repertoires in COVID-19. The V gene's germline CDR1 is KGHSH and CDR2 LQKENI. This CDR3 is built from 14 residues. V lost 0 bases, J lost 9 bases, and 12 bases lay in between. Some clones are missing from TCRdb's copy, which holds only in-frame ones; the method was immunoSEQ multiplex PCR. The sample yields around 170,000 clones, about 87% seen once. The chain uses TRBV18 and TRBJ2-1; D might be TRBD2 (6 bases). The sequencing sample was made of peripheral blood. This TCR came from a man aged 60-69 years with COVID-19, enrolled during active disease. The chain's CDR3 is CASSPPWRVSEQFF. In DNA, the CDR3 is TGTGCCAGCTCACCACCGTGGAGGGTAAGTGAGCAGTTCTTC.